A selection of T cell receptor beta chains follows, all from one sample in a study of OX40 agonist ivuxolimab in advanced cancers. Only in-frame clones appear in the TCRdb table, and some are missing; sequencing was by immunoSEQ multiplex PCR. Counted here are about 49,000 clones, about 85% occurring once; the ten biggest clones make up about 20%. The sample consisted of CD4+ or CD8+ T cells sorted from blood, taken in a trial of the OX40 agonist ivuxolimab. The receptors derive from an adult with an advanced solid tumor such as melanoma, head and neck, liver or kidney cancer. CDR3s include the opening cysteine and the closing phenylalanine or tryptophan. The order of the fields is D gene, V gene, clone size, J gene, CDR3 DNA, CDR3 protein. D genes are given only for firm matches. The size of a clone is reported for some rows only, either as once, few or many, or as a class for expanded clones.

d_gene: -
v_gene: TRBV7-9
abundance: -
j_gene: TRBJ1-2
CDR3nt: TGTGCCAGCAGCTCGGAACAGTCTCAGGAGGATGGCTACACCTTC
CDR3aa: CASSSEQSQEDGYTF

d_gene: -
v_gene: TRBV25-1
abundance: -
j_gene: TRBJ2-7
CDR3nt: TGTGCCAGCAGTGAATGGGGATCCGAGCAGTACTTC
CDR3aa: CASSEWGSEQYF

d_gene: -
v_gene: TRBV18
abundance: -
j_gene: TRBJ1-1
CDR3nt: TGTGCCAGCTCACCTGCGGCCAGGGGCGACGAAGCTTTCTTT
CDR3aa: CASSPAARGDEAFF

d_gene: -
v_gene: TRBV25-1
abundance: -
j_gene: TRBJ1-5
CDR3nt: TGTGCCAGCAGTGAATGGGGTACGAATCAGCCCCAGCATTTT
CDR3aa: CASSEWGTNQPQHF

d_gene: TRBD1
v_gene: TRBV29-1
abundance: -
j_gene: TRBJ1-1
CDR3nt: TGCAGCGTTGGGGGGACAGGGGAGACTGAAGCTTTCTTT
CDR3aa: CSVGGTGETEAFF

d_gene: TRBD1
v_gene: TRBV6-1
abundance: -
j_gene: TRBJ1-5
CDR3nt: TGTGCCAGCAGTGACAGGGGGTCAGCTCAGCCCCAGCATTTT
CDR3aa: CASSDRGSAQPQHF

d_gene: -
v_gene: TRBV9
abundance: -
j_gene: TRBJ1-1
CDR3nt: TGTGCCAGCAGTTTGACAGGGAACACTGAAGCTTTCTTT
CDR3aa: CASSLTGNTEAFF

d_gene: -
v_gene: TRBV9
abundance: -
j_gene: TRBJ1-2
CDR3nt: TGTGCCAGCAGCGTAGCAGCCCCTATGGGAGGCTACACCTTC
CDR3aa: CASSVAAPMGGYTF

d_gene: TRBD2
v_gene: TRBV13
abundance: -
j_gene: TRBJ2-2
CDR3nt: TGTGCCAGCAGCCCCAGGGACGGGGAGGGGTTGACCGGGGAGCTGTTTTTT
CDR3aa: CASSPRDGEGLTGELFF

d_gene: -
v_gene: TRBV30
abundance: -
j_gene: TRBJ1-1
CDR3nt: TGTGCCTGGAGTGTATGGGAGGGTCCCCTGAACACTGAAGCTTTCTTT
CDR3aa: CAWSVWEGPLNTEAFF

d_gene: -
v_gene: TRBV6-6
abundance: -
j_gene: TRBJ1-5
CDR3nt: TGTGCCAGCAGTTACTCGAGGGGTGGCAATCAGCCCCAGCATTTT
CDR3aa: CASSYSRGGNQPQHF

d_gene: TRBD1
v_gene: TRBV4-2
abundance: once
j_gene: TRBJ1-1
CDR3nt: TGTGCCAGCAGCCAAGCGACAGGGGGCAACACTGAAGCTTTCTTT
CDR3aa: CASSQATGGNTEAFF

d_gene: -
v_gene: TRBV7-9
abundance: -
j_gene: TRBJ1-2
CDR3nt: TGTGCCAGCAGCCCGGGCCCGGATGGCTACACCTTC
CDR3aa: CASSPGPDGYTF

d_gene: -
v_gene: TRBV4-3
abundance: -
j_gene: TRBJ1-1
CDR3nt: TGCGCCAGCAGCCAAGATCCCCGGGGCGGGACTGAAGCTTTCTTT
CDR3aa: CASSQDPRGGTEAFF

d_gene: -
v_gene: TRBV27
abundance: -
j_gene: TRBJ2-1
CDR3nt: TGTGCCAGCAGTCTGGGTGGAGGGGGGGGGTACAATGAGCAGTTCTTC
CDR3aa: CASSLGGGGGYNEQFF

d_gene: TRBD2
v_gene: TRBV4-3
abundance: -
j_gene: TRBJ2-2
CDR3nt: TGCGCCAGCAGCCAAGATAGCCTCGCGGGGGGGCGGACCGGGGAGCTGTTTTTT
CDR3aa: CASSQDSLAGGRTGELFF

d_gene: -
v_gene: TRBV29-1
abundance: -
j_gene: TRBJ1-3
CDR3nt: TGCAGCGTTGAAAAATCTGGAAACACCATATATTTT
CDR3aa: CSVEKSGNTIYF

d_gene: -
v_gene: TRBV6-5
abundance: medium-sized
j_gene: TRBJ2-3
CDR3nt: TGTGCCAGCAGTTACGGTGACGCAGATACGCAGTATTTT
CDR3aa: CASSYGDADTQYF

d_gene: -
v_gene: TRBV7-9
abundance: -
j_gene: TRBJ2-3
CDR3nt: TGTGCCAGCAGCTTCGAGGAGGGCCGACGGGATACGCAGTATTTT
CDR3aa: CASSFEEGRRDTQYF

d_gene: TRBD1
v_gene: TRBV4-3
abundance: -
j_gene: TRBJ2-2
CDR3nt: TGCGCCAGCAGCCAAGCCGGGACAGCTAACACCGGGGAGCTGTTTTTT
CDR3aa: CASSQAGTANTGELFF

d_gene: -
v_gene: TRBV11-1
abundance: -
j_gene: TRBJ2-7
CDR3nt: TGTGCCAGCAGCTTATATAGGGGGTTCGCCTACGAGCAGTACTTC
CDR3aa: CASSLYRGFAYEQYF

d_gene: -
v_gene: TRBV19
abundance: -
j_gene: TRBJ2-7
CDR3nt: TGTGCCAGTAGTATCGGTCCCAACTCCTACGAGCAGTACTTC
CDR3aa: CASSIGPNSYEQYF

d_gene: -
v_gene: TRBV7-2
abundance: -
j_gene: TRBJ1-1
CDR3nt: TGTGCCAGCAGCTTAGGCGGGGGGCGCACTGAAGCTTTCTTT
CDR3aa: CASSLGGGRTEAFF

d_gene: -
v_gene: TRBV7-9
abundance: -
j_gene: TRBJ1-4
CDR3nt: TGTGCCAGCAGCCCCAATGGTGAAAAACTGTTTTTT
CDR3aa: CASSPNGEKLFF

d_gene: -
v_gene: TRBV6-1
abundance: few
j_gene: TRBJ2-3
CDR3nt: TGTGCCAGCAGGGAGCAGGGTGGGTTAACTACGCAGTATTTT
CDR3aa: CASREQGGLTTQYF

d_gene: -
v_gene: TRBV27
abundance: once
j_gene: TRBJ1-5
CDR3nt: TGTGCCAGCAGAGAAGCCAGCGATAGCAATCAGCCCCAGCATTTT
CDR3aa: CASREASDSNQPQHF

d_gene: -
v_gene: TRBV7-6
abundance: medium-sized
j_gene: TRBJ2-7
CDR3nt: TGTGCCAGCAGCTTAGACAGGGCTTCCAACGAGCAGTACTTC
CDR3aa: CASSLDRASNEQYF

d_gene: -
v_gene: TRBV7-9
abundance: once
j_gene: TRBJ1-4
CDR3nt: TGTGCCAGTTTCGGGGAAAGGGCTAATGAAAAACTGTTTTTT
CDR3aa: CASFGERANEKLFF

d_gene: -
v_gene: TRBV7-6
abundance: once
j_gene: TRBJ2-3
CDR3nt: TGTGCCAGCAGCTTAGTACGCGGGGGCACAGATACGCAGTATTTT
CDR3aa: CASSLVRGGTDTQYF